The clone carrying this T cell receptor (beta chain) was seen at least ten times. CDR3 length: 15 residues. Trimming left V 5 bases short and J 0 bases short, with 10 bases between. Germline values: CDR1 SGHVS, CDR2 FQNEAQ. This sample is part of a study of low-dose radiotherapy and immunotherapy resistance in tumors. TRAV and TRBV primers primed cDNA for both TCRalpha and TCRbeta. A roughly 20-cycle PCR with a constant-region primer and V-primer adapter amplified TCRs. mRNA isolates were amplified via in vitro transcription. TCRdb itself ran the reads through MiXCR, one entry per CDR3 protein. The data hold around 80,000 distinct CDR3 sequences, with around 17% observed a single time. The time point: after trial treatment. The treatment denotes: LDRT plus nivolumab, ipilimumab, low-dose cyclophosphamide and aspirin (RACIN trial).

The TCR sequence derives from a male donor with prostate cancer. The V gene is TRBV7-8, the J gene TRBJ2-2, with a weak D call TRBD1 (6 bases). The sample was PBMCs, taken after low-dose radiotherapy plus immunotherapy. The CDR3 nucleotides read TGTGCCAGCAGCCAAGGACAGACGAACACCGGGGAGCTGTTTTTT. It is translated as CASSQGQTNTGELFF.